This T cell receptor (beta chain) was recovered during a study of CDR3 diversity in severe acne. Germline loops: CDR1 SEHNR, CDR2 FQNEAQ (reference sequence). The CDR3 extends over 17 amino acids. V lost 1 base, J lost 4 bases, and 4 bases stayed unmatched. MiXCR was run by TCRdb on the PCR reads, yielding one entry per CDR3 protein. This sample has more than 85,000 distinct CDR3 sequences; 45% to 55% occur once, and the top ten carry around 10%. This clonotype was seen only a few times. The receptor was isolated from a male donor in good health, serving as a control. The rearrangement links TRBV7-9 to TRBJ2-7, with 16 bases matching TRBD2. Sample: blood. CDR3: CASSLGGLAGGRYEQYF. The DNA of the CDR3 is TGTGCCAGCAGCTTAGGGGGACTAGCGGGGGGGCGGTACGAGCAGTACTTC.